What follows are 3 T cell receptor beta chains derived from one specimen sequenced in a study of esophageal squamous cell carcinoma tumors. After a first PCR with P20EA plus a TCR alpha or TCR beta constant-region primer, a nested PCR used CA2 or CB2. TCR genes were amplified by unbiased adaptor ligation RT-PCR, with reverse transcription primed by a polyT18-containing BSL-18E primer. Each CDR3 protein gets one entry after TCRdb re-called the 5' RACE reads with MiXCR. The sample holds around 5,200 distinct CDR3 sequences; around a fifth are singletons and the top ten take around 30%. Sequencing used tumor tissue. The origin of the receptors is a man between 50 and 80 years old with esophageal squamous cell carcinoma.

The J gene is TRBJ2-1, the V gene TRBV30; perhaps TRBD2 as D (5 bases). Germline V gene lookup returns CDR1 GTSNPN and CDR2 SVGIG (reference sequence). V gave up 1 base and J gave up 4 bases, with 14 bases separating them. The CDR3 sequence is 15 residues long. CDR3 region: CAWSGGFGSYNEQFF. CDR3 coding DNA: TGTGCCTGGAGTGGAGGGTTCGGGTCTTACAATGAGCAGTTCTTC.

This clonotype qualifies as medium-sized (0.01 to 0.1%). The chain combines TRBV2 with TRBJ1-4, with 7 bases lining up with TRBD1. J lost 4 bases, V lost 7 bases, and 6 bases had no gene match. Per the germline V gene, CDR1 is SNHLY and CDR2 is FYNNEI. This CDR3 comprises 14 residues. The CDR3 is CASKTQGYNEKLFF. CDR3 nucleotide sequence: TGTGCCAGCAAAACACAGGGGTATAATGAAAAACTGTTTTTT. The complete variable domain, with remaining parts taken from reference TRBV2 and TRBJ1-4, reads EPEVTQTPSHQVTQMGQEVILRCVPISNHLYFYWYRQILGQKVEFLVSFYNNEISEKSEIFDDQFSVERPDGSNFTLKIRSTKLEDSAMYFCASKTQGYNEKLFFGSGTQLSVL.

This clonotype was observed many times. V gene TRBV4-1 combines with J gene TRBJ2-7; 9 nucleotides match TRBD2. This CDR3 has 19 residues. Germline assignment: CDR1 MGHRA and CDR2 YSYEKL. The V and J ends lost 0 bases and 0 bases, in that order; junction bases with no gene match: 12. The CDR3 is CASSQEPASGTSHSYEQYF. The CDR3 nucleotides are TGCGCCAGCAGCCAAGAGCCTGCTAGCGGGACCTCTCACTCCTACGAGCAGTACTTC.